One and the same sample provided the 21 T cell receptor beta chains below, sequenced in a study of OX40 agonist ivuxolimab in advanced cancers. Using immunoSEQ multiplex PCR, the repertoire was profiled, and TCRdb retains in-frame clones only, with some absent. Among fewer than 100,000 clones listed, about 83% were seen once. Sequenced here: CD4+ or CD8+ T cells sorted from blood, sampled in a trial of the OX40 agonist ivuxolimab. These receptors were obtained from an adult with an advanced solid tumor such as melanoma, head and neck, liver or kidney cancer.

The CDR3 DNA sequence: TGCGCCAGCAGCCCCGACGTCTTCTCCTACGAGCAGTACTTC. Residues: CASSPDVFSYEQYF. The chain combines TRBV5-1 with TRBJ2-7; D gene unclear. Between the trimmed V and J ends, which lost 4 bases and 0 bases, there was a span of 11 bases. The CDR3 is 14 amino acids. Germline CDR1 reads SGHRS; CDR2 reads YFSETQ.

The CDR3 here is CASSLGTGRSDTQYF. CDR3 DNA sequence: TGTGCCAGCAGTTTAGGTACAGGGAGGTCAGATACGCAGTATTTT. The V and J genes are TRBV27 and TRBJ2-3; D possibly matches TRBD1 or TRBD2 (6 bases each). V lost 2 bases, J lost 4 bases, and 13 bases lay in between. Germline CDR1 and CDR2: MNHEY and SMNVEV (reference sequence). The CDR3 runs to 15 residues.

V usage is TRBV4-1 and J usage is TRBJ1-4; no clear D gene. Between the trimmed V and J ends, which lost 5 bases and 0 bases, there was a span of 13 bases. This CDR3 has 16 residues. Germline lookup yields CDR1 MGHRA and CDR2 YSYEKL. CDR3 in amino acids: CASSYQGSATNEKLFF. CDR3 nucleotides: TGCGCCAGCAGCTATCAAGGATCTGCAACTAATGAAAAACTGTTTTTT.

The chain uses TRBV5-1 and TRBJ2-3, with D hard to call. This CDR3 contains 13 residues. The germline V and J ends were trimmed by 2 bases and 6 bases, with 10 bases remaining between them. CDR1 is SGHRS and CDR2 is YFSETQ in the germline V gene. CDR3 amino acids: CASSFWGRDTQYF. CDR3 nucleotides: TGCGCCAGCAGCTTTTGGGGTCGGGATACGCAGTATTTT.

The V call is TRBV6-1, the J call TRBJ1-2; 10 bases map to TRBD1. CDR1 MNHNS and CDR2 SASEGT come from the germline V gene. Trimming removed 0 bases from V and 8 bases from J; junction bases left unmatched: 9. This CDR3 is built from 16 residues. The CDR3 is CASSEAQGQGLRGYTF. The CDR3 nucleotides read TGTGCCAGCAGTGAAGCCCAGGGACAGGGGTTAAGGGGCTACACCTTC.

This chain links TRBV5-6 with TRBJ1-2, with 8 bases that match TRBD1. Germline V gene lookup returns CDR1 SGHDT and CDR2 YYEEEE. The CDR3 is made up of 15 amino acids. J gave up 4 bases and V 4 bases, and 9 bases lay outside the gene matches. The chain's CDR3 is CASSPTGEYGYGYTF. CDR3 DNA: TGTGCCAGCAGCCCGACAGGGGAGTACGGCTATGGCTACACCTTC.

J is TRBJ2-7 and V is TRBV18; no definite D call. V shed 7 bases and J shed 4 bases, with 17 bases lying between them. This CDR3 has 14 residues. Germline V gene lookup returns CDR1 KGHSH and CDR2 LQKENI. The CDR3: CASYVGAVGYEQYF. In DNA form, the CDR3 reads TGTGCCAGCTATGTGGGTGCTGTTGGGTACGAGCAGTACTTC.

The chain couples TRBV5-1 to TRBJ2-5; D is unclear. Germline CDR1 is SGHRS and CDR2 is YFSETQ. The V end was cut by 2 bases, the J end by 7 bases, with 24 bases between. The CDR3 loop spans 17 amino acids. The CDR3 spells CASSLDTPTRRGVTQYF. CDR3 DNA sequence: TGCGCCAGCAGCTTAGACACACCCACGCGCCGTGGGGTGACCCAGTACTTC.

The chain recombines TRBV9 with TRBJ2-5, with D uncertain. There are 12 residues in the CDR3. From germline, CDR1 is SGDLS and CDR2 YYNGEE. V dropped 3 bases and J dropped 2 bases, with 5 bases sitting between them. The CDR3 loop reads CASSDTQETQYF. The DNA of the CDR3 is TGTGCCAGCAGCGACACGCAAGAGACCCAGTACTTC.

This clone appeared once. J is TRBJ2-3 and V is TRBV7-6; no clear D. Trimming removed 5 bases at V and 5 bases at J, with 11 bases between. The CDR3 is 13 amino acids. CDR1 and CDR2 (germline): SGHVS, FNYEAQ. CDR3 DNA sequence: TGTGCCAGCAGCCCAACCCAAAAAGATACGCAGTATTTT. This encodes CASSPTQKDTQYF. Full variable domain (outside the CDR3, taken from reference TRBV7-6 and TRBJ2-3): GAGVSQSPRYKVTKRGQDVALRCDPISGHVSLYWYRQALGQGPEFLTYFNYEAQQDKSGLPNDRFSAERPEGSISTLTIQRTEQRDSAMYRCASSPTQKDTQYFGPGTRLTVL.

This chain uses TRBV28 with TRBJ2-2; the match to TRBD1 covers 10 bases. The CDR3 is 16 residues long. The J segment lost 4 bases and the V segment lost 6 bases, leaving 8 bases of the junction unmatched. Germline CDR1 and CDR2: MDHEN and SYDVKM. The CDR3, as DNA: TGTGCCAGCAGCGACAGGGGGCCTACAGGCACCGGGGAGCTGTTTTTT. It yields the protein CASSDRGPTGTGELFF.

This chain uses TRBV6-5 with TRBJ1-1; D is uncertain. The CDR3 is made up of 13 amino acids. V was trimmed by 7 bases and J by 5 bases, leaving 14 bases between them. Germline loops: CDR1 MNHEY, CDR2 SVGAGI. CDR3 coding DNA: TGTGCCAGCAAAATAGGTGGATTGACTGAAGCTTTCTTT. Translation gives CASKIGGLTEAFF.

The chain uses TRBV5-4 and TRBJ1-3; D gene ambiguous. V lost 4 bases and J lost 0, with 17 bases in between. The germline V gene encodes CDR1 SGHNT and CDR2 YYREEE (reference sequence). The CDR3 is made up of 17 amino acids. CDR3 sequence reads: CASSDGRVRASGNTIYF. The CDR3, as DNA: TGTGCCAGCAGCGACGGGAGAGTTCGGGCCTCTGGAAACACCATATATTTT. The variable domain in full, completed from reference TRBV5-4 and TRBJ1-3, reads ETGVTQSPTHLIKTRGQQVTLRCSSQSGHNTVSWYQQALGQGPQFIFQYYREEENGRGNFPPRFSGLQFPNYSSELNVNALELDDSALYLCASSDGRVRASGNTIYFGEGSWLTVV.

J is TRBJ1-2 and V is TRBV19; a weak D match, TRBD1 (5 bases). V was clipped by 4 bases and J by 8 bases, with 8 bases between them. Germline lookup yields CDR1 LNHDA and CDR2 SQIVND (reference sequence). CDR3 size: 11 residues. The CDR3 reads CASSTAGGYTF. Here the CDR3 DNA reads TGTGCCAGTAGTACAGCAGGGGGCTACACCTTC.

This rearrangement joins TRBV27 to TRBJ1-6, with D possibly matching TRBD1 (5 bases). The ends were cut back, 1 base at V and 6 bases at J, with 16 bases in the middle. CDR1 and CDR2 (germline): MNHEY, SMNVEV (reference sequence). The CDR3 loop spans 17 amino acids. This CDR3 reads CASSLFQGKLSNSPLHF. The CDR3 coding sequence is TGTGCCAGCAGTTTATTCCAGGGAAAGTTGTCTAATTCACCCCTCCACTTT.

The gene calls are TRBV7-3 and TRBJ1-6, with D tentatively TRBD1 (5 bases). V gave up 2 bases and J gave up 10 bases, with 12 bases separating them. CDR3 size: 14 residues. Germline CDR1 reads SGHTA; CDR2 reads FQGTGA. The CDR3 nucleotides are TGTGCCAGCAGCTTATTAGGAGGGGCCTCACCCCTCCACTTT. Translating it yields CASSLLGGASPLHF.

The genes are TRBV2 and TRBJ1-1; D is ambiguous. V gave up 10 bases and J gave up 3 bases, with 15 bases separating them. The CDR3 covers 13 residues. The germline V gene encodes CDR1 SNHLY and CDR2 FYNNEI. The DNA of the CDR3 is TGTGCCATCGGCTTGCAGGTTTACACTGAAGCTTTCTTT. Translating it yields CAIGLQVYTEAFF.

This clone was seen a single time. The rearrangement links TRBV5-1 to TRBJ1-1, with 7 bases fitting TRBD1. With 2 bases clipped from V and 3 bases from J, the junction kept 4 bases outside the gene matches. Germline V gives CDR1 SGHRS, CDR2 YFSETQ. The CDR3 consists of 14 residues. CDR3 sequence (DNA): TGCGCCAGCAGCTTCACAGGGGTGGACACTGAAGCTTTCTTT. Protein: CASSFTGVDTEAFF.

This clone was recorded only once. One end of the junction varies from germline; a read error may be responsible. CDR3 coding DNA: TGCAGCGTTCAAGACAGAATCTATGGCTACACCTTC. It translates to CSVQDRIYGYTF. The chain employs TRBV29-1 and TRBJ1-2, with a tentative D call TRBD1 (5 bases). The CDR3 spans 12 residues. CDR1 SQVTM and CDR2 ANQGSEA come from the germline V gene. The variable domain in full, with the rest retrieved from reference TRBV29-1 and TRBJ1-2, is SAVISQKPSRDICQRGTSLTIQCQVDSQVTMMFWYRQQPGQSLTLIATANQGSEATYESGFVIDKFPISRPNLTFSTLTVSNMSPEDSSIYLCSVQDRIYGYTFGSGTRLTVV.

This clone was counted once. The chain has TRBV5-1 and TRBJ1-2; D perhaps matches TRBD1 (6 bases). This CDR3 contains 19 residues. V lost 2 bases and J 1 base, leaving 24 bases between the germline ends. The V gene's germline CDR1 is SGHRS and CDR2 YFSETQ. CDR3 residues: CASSFSPGHKGWDNYGYTF. CDR3 DNA sequence: TGCGCCAGCAGCTTTAGTCCGGGACACAAGGGATGGGATAACTATGGCTACACCTTC.

This chain uses TRBV28 with TRBJ1-5; TRBD1 is a possible D gene (6 bases). CDR1 is MDHEN and CDR2 is SYDVKM in the germline V gene. The CDR3 is 14 amino acids. V lost 5 bases and J 3 bases, leaving 11 bases between the germline ends. The CDR3 region has the DNA TGTGCCAGCAGTGCGACAGGTCACAATCAGCCCCAGCATTTT. Amino acid sequence: CASSATGHNQPQHF. The whole variable domain, remainder taken from reference TRBV28 and TRBJ1-5, is DVKVTQSSRYLVKRTGEKVFLECVQDMDHENMFWYRQDPGLGLRLIYFSYDVKMKEKGDIPEGYSVSREKKERFSLILESASTNQTSMYLCASSATGHNQPQHFGDGTRLSIL.